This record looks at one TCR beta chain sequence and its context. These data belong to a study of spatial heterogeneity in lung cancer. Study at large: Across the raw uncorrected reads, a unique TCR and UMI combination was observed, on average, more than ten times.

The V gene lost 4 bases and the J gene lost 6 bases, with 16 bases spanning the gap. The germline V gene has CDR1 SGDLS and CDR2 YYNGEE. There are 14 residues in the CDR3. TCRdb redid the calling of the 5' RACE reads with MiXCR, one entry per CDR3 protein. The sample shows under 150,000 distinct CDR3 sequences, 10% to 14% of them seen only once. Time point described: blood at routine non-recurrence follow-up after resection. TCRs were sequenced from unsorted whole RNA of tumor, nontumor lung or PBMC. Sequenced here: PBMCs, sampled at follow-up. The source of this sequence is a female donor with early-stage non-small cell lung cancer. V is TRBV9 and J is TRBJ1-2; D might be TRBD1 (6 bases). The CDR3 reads CASSSQGKEDGYTF. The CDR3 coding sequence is TGTGCCAGCAGCTCGCAGGGGAAGGAGGATGGCTACACCTTC.